One and the same sample provided the 4 T cell receptor beta chains below, sequenced in a study of T-cell reconstitution after alpha-beta-depleted transplantation in children (dated by TCRdb to 2016 to 2018). The treatment or condition label of this sample denotes: allogeneic hematopoietic cell transplantation with graft depleted of TCRalphabeta T cells and CD19 B cells. The method was PCR. Sequencing used an Illumina HiSeq 2500. TCR library preparation used molecular barcoding, with unique molecular identifiers applied to normalize quantification of the TCRbeta repertoire. The public reads were reanalyzed by TCRdb: fastp trimming at Q25, MiXCR alignment, in-frame beta chains only. CDR3 protein sequences are deduplicated, and each keeps its most common genes and DNA. This sample is represented by around 600,000 distinct CDR3 sequences; roughly 23% of them were singletons. The top ten clonotypes cover roughly 14% of the sample.

The sample was PBMCs, mostly from graft donor cells, taken 360 days after TCRalphabeta/CD19-depleted stem cell transplant. Every receptor here comes from a boy younger than two who had a stem cell transplant for acute myeloid leukemia, so the T cells may come from the graft donor.

The V call is TRBV20-1, the J call TRBJ2-5; 10 bases match TRBD1. The CDR3 sequence is 12 residues long. The ends lost 4 bases at V and 7 bases at J; junction bases unmatched: 3. Germline CDR1 reads DFQATT; CDR2 reads SNEGSKA (reference sequence). The DNA of the CDR3 is TGCAGTGCTACCGGGACAGGGGCGACCCAGTACTTC. Translation gives CSATGTGATQYF.

The chain combines TRBV20-1 with TRBJ2-5; D may match TRBD1 or TRBD2 (5 bases each). The CDR3 length is 11 residues. Germline CDR1 reads DFQATT; CDR2 reads SNEGSKA (reference sequence). CDR3 protein: CSAEGQETQYF. As DNA, the CDR3 is TGCAGCGCAGAGGGGCAGGAGACCCAGTACTTC.

V usage is TRBV6-5 and J usage is TRBJ2-5, with D possibly TRBD2 on 6 matching bases. There are 16 residues in the CDR3. The germline CDR1 and CDR2 sequences are MNHEY and SVGAGI. V dropped 0 bases and J dropped 4 bases, with 15 bases sitting between them. CDR3 sequence: CASSYSYILARETQYF. The CDR3 region has the DNA TGTGCCAGCAGTTACTCCTATATACTAGCAAGAGAGACCCAGTACTTC.

The table lists this clonotype with a few counts. The gene calls are TRBV7-9 and TRBJ2-7; 10 bases align to TRBD1. Trimming took 5 bases from V and 6 from J; bases not matched to a gene: 7. This CDR3 has 14 residues. Germline V lookup: CDR1 SEHNR, CDR2 FQNEAQ (reference sequence). DNA of the CDR3: TGTGCCAGCAGCCTACGGGACAGGGGACGCGAGCAGTACTTC. Translation: CASSLRDRGREQYF.